The 16 T cell receptor beta chains listed next were all sequenced from one sample in a study of OX40 agonist ivuxolimab in advanced cancers. Profiled with immunoSEQ multiplex PCR; TCRdb holds only in-frame clones, not every one. Here the sample spans 60,000 to 80,000 clones, around four fifths being singletons. The sample in question was CD4+ or CD8+ T cells sorted from blood, obtained in a trial of the OX40 agonist ivuxolimab. These receptors were obtained from an adult with an advanced solid tumor such as melanoma, head and neck, liver or kidney cancer.

The genes are TRBV6-5 and TRBJ2-1; 10 bases line up with TRBD2. With 7 bases clipped from V and 7 bases from J, the junction kept 10 bases outside the gene matches. Germline lookup yields CDR1 MNHEY and CDR2 SVGAGI. The CDR3 has 15 residues. The CDR3 loop is CASKMSGGAANEQFF. The CDR3 nucleotides read TGTGCCAGCAAAATGAGCGGGGGGGCGGCGAATGAGCAGTTCTTC.

V gene TRBV9 combines with J gene TRBJ1-2; D gene uncertain. V shed 0 bases and J shed 3 bases, with 3 bases lying between them. The CDR3 covers 12 residues. Per the germline V gene, CDR1 is SGDLS and CDR2 is YYNGEE. The CDR3 loop reads CASSVDHYGYTF. CDR3 DNA sequence: TGTGCCAGCAGCGTAGACCACTATGGCTACACCTTC. Combining the CDR3 with reference TRBV9 and TRBJ1-2 gives the whole variable domain DSGVTQTPKHLITATGQRVTLRCSPRSGDLSVYWYQQSLDQGLQFLIQYYNGEERAKGNILERFSAQQFPDLHSELNLSSLELGDSALYFCASSVDHYGYTFGSGTRLTVV.

This clone was recorded a few times. The rearrangement uses TRBV5-1 and TRBJ2-7; 11 positions agree with TRBD2. V was clipped by 6 bases and J by 4 bases; unmatched bases: 6. The length of the CDR3 is 14 residues. Germline assignment: CDR1 SGHRS and CDR2 YFSETQ. The CDR3 coding sequence is TGCGCCAGCACTGCCGGGACTAGCGGTTACGAGCAGTACTTC. Protein product: CASTAGTSGYEQYF.

This chain uses TRBV5-8 with TRBJ2-5; 8 bases line up with TRBD1. The better agreement between TRBJ2-7 and the DNA end casts doubt on the J call. The germline CDR1 and CDR2 sequences are SGHTS and YDEGEE. CDR3 length: 14 residues. The CDR3 region is CASSLEDRAYEQYF. The CDR3 DNA follows: TGTGCCAGCAGCTTGGAGGACAGGGCGTACGAGCAGTACTTC.

Concerning this clone: Other DNA sequences within the sample encode an identical CDR3. The chain employs TRBV7-9 and TRBJ1-3, with D unresolved. Trimming pared 3 bases from V and 2 bases from J, leaving 8 bases between. Germline values: CDR1 SEHNR, CDR2 FQNEAQ (reference sequence). This CDR3 comprises 14 residues. As DNA, the CDR3 is TGTGCCAGCAGCTTCGGTAGGCCTGGAAACACCATATATTTT. It translates to CASSFGRPGNTIYF.

This clone has only a few counts. The rearrangement joins TRBV7-8 to TRBJ2-5; no clear D gene. Germline-derived CDR1 and CDR2 are SGHVS and FQNEAQ. This CDR3 region has 13 residues. V was pared by 2 bases and J by 0 bases, with 4 bases between. CDR3 protein: CASSLRNQETQYF. The DNA for the CDR3 is TGTGCCAGCAGCTTAAGGAACCAAGAGACCCAGTACTTC. Complete variable domain (other parts from reference TRBV7-8 and TRBJ2-5): GAGVSQSPRYKVAKRGQDVALRCDPISGHVSLFWYQQALGQGPEFLTYFQNEAQLDKSGLPSDRFFAERPEGSVSTLKIQRTQQEDSAVYLCASSLRNQETQYFGPGTRLLVL.

The chain is built from TRBV19 and TRBJ2-3; no clear D gene. The CDR3 has 15 residues. Looked up from germline, CDR1 is LNHDA and CDR2 is SQIVND (reference sequence). V dropped 9 bases and J dropped 2 bases, with 18 bases sitting between them. For the CDR3, the DNA is TGTGCCAGCTCCGCTGGCCGGACGACCACAGATACGCAGTATTTT. This gives the protein CASSAGRTTTDTQYF. The whole variable domain, remainder taken from reference TRBV19 and TRBJ2-3, is DGGITQSPKYLFRKEGQNVTLSCEQNLNHDAMYWYRQDPGQGLRLIYYSQIVNDFQKGDIAEGYSVSREKKESFPLTVTSAQKNPTAFYLCASSAGRTTTDTQYFGPGTRLTVL.

The rearrangement uses TRBV28 and TRBJ2-5; TRBD2 matches at 13 bases. Judging by the DNA end, TRBJ2-7 fits better; the J call may be wrong. Germline V gene lookup returns CDR1 MDHEN and CDR2 SYDVKM. CDR3 length equals 15 residues. The CDR3 region is CASSSTSGRYAEQYF. The CDR3 DNA sequence: TGTGCCAGCAGCTCGACTAGCGGGAGGTATGCCGAGCAGTACTTC.

The gene calls are TRBV27 and TRBJ2-1; 9 bases match TRBD2. The germline gives CDR1 MNHEY, CDR2 SMNVEV (reference sequence). The CDR3 runs to 14 residues. V dropped 2 bases and J dropped 7; count of bases not matched to a gene: 3. CDR3 sequence reads: CASSLSGGMNEQFF. The CDR3 nucleotides are TGTGCCAGCAGTTTAAGCGGGGGGATGAATGAGCAGTTCTTC.

In its sample, this clone was seen a few times. This chain's CDR3 is CASTLSPGLARDTQYF. The CDR3 bases are TGTGCCAGCACCCTCTCACCGGGACTAGCTCGCGATACGCAGTATTTT. The chain links TRBV7-2 to TRBJ2-3; 9 bases map to TRBD2. Germline CDR1 and CDR2: SGHTA and FQGNSA. J gave up 6 bases and V 7 bases, and 14 bases lay outside the gene matches. The CDR3 runs 16 residues.

The chain links TRBV28 to TRBJ2-3; D possibly uses TRBD1 or TRBD2 (7 bases each). V was pared by 3 bases and J by 1 base, with 14 bases between. The CDR3 consists of 16 residues. Germline V gene lookup returns CDR1 MDHEN and CDR2 SYDVKM. In nucleotides, the CDR3 is TGTGCCAGCAGTTTTGCGGGGGACAGCCGCACAGATACGCAGTATTTT. This gives the protein CASSFAGDSRTDTQYF.

The rearrangement links TRBV27 to TRBJ1-6; TRBD1 aligns across 8 bases. V lost 1 base, J lost 6 bases, and 5 bases stayed unmatched. Germline loops: CDR1 MNHEY, CDR2 SMNVEV (reference sequence). CDR3 size: 16 residues. DNA for the CDR3: TGTGCCAGCAGTTTATTGTCTACAGGGGGTAATTCACCCCTCCACTTT. It is translated as CASSLLSTGGNSPLHF.

This clone was counted once. The chain recombines TRBV7-2 with TRBJ2-1, with D possibly TRBD2 on 5 matching bases. The CDR3 loop spans 13 amino acids. Germline assignment: CDR1 SGHTA and CDR2 FQGNSA. Trimming stripped 5 bases from V and 3 bases from J, with 8 bases between. Here the CDR3 DNA reads TGTGCCAGCAGCCCGGGAAGCTACAATGAGCAGTTCTTC. Translation gives CASSPGSYNEQFF.

The V and J genes are TRBV19 and TRBJ2-1; D is unclear. The CDR3 totals 15 residues. Trimming took 7 bases from V and 6 from J, leaving 19 bases between them. The germline V gene encodes CDR1 LNHDA and CDR2 SQIVND (reference sequence). The CDR3 spells CASTSLSYLVNEQFF. CDR3 in DNA: TGTGCCAGTACCTCCTTATCTTATCTTGTCAATGAGCAGTTCTTC.

V is TRBV5-6 and J is TRBJ1-5; 10 bases are shared with TRBD1. After removal of 4 bases from V and 5 bases from J, the junction contained 9 bases not matched to a gene. In germline, CDR1 is SGHDT, CDR2 YYEEEE. CDR3 size: 16 residues. CDR3 in DNA: TGTGCCAGCAGCAATGACAGGGGGCTCAGCCATCAGCCCCAGCATTTT. Encoded protein: CASSNDRGLSHQPQHF. The full variable domain, with the rest looked up from reference TRBV5-6 and TRBJ1-5, is DAGVTQSPTHLIKTRGQQVTLRCSPKSGHDTVSWYQQALGQGPQFIFQYYEEEERQRGNFPDRFSGHQFPNYSSELNVNALLLGDSALYLCASSNDRGLSHQPQHFGDGTRLSIL.

J is TRBJ2-1 and V is TRBV4-1, with D possibly being TRBD2 (5 bases). There are 13 residues in the CDR3. The V end lost 0 bases, the J end lost 14 bases, and 14 bases lay between the germline ends. Germline V gene data show CDR1 as MGHRA and CDR2 as YSYEKL. The CDR3 region has the DNA TGCGCCAGCAGCCAAGAAAACGAGGGCGTGGAGTTCTTC. It translates to CASSQENEGVEFF.